These 24 T cell receptor beta chains were sequenced from one sample in a study of T cells in Graves' hyperthyroidism and ophthalmopathy. Amplified regions were TCR beta CDR3 sequences from RNA transcripts. First-round RT-PCR of the TCR CDR3 relied on the HTBI primer set. TCRdb called the multiplex PCR reads again in MiXCR, with one record for every CDR3 protein. This table holds about 400,000 distinct CDR3 sequences, approximately 15% found once. Sequences were obtained from blood. The receptors shown here come from a man between 18 and 35 years old with Graves' ophthalmopathy.

Ten or more counts support this clonotype. The chain uses TRBV10-3 and TRBJ2-2; D is unclear. Per the germline V gene, CDR1 is ENHRY and CDR2 is SYGVKD. The length of the CDR3 is 14 residues. Trimming removed 7 bases from V and 0 bases from J, with 9 bases in between. The chain's CDR3 is CAIKTTSNTGELFF. For the CDR3, the DNA is TGTGCCATCAAAACGACGTCGAACACCGGGGAGCTGTTTTTT.

The sample holds many counts of this clonotype. The rearrangement links TRBV3-1 to TRBJ2-6; D gene ambiguous. Trimming cost V 5 bases and J 2 bases, with 7 bases left between them. The V gene's germline CDR1 is LGHDT and CDR2 YNNKEL (reference sequence). The CDR3 extends over 14 amino acids. The CDR3 region is CASSVNTGANVLTF. The DNA of the CDR3 is TGTGCCAGCAGCGTGAACACTGGGGCCAACGTCCTGACTTTC.

This clonotype has a handful of counts. The chain is built from TRBV15 and TRBJ1-4; D remains ambiguous. Germline V gene lookup returns CDR1 LNHNV and CDR2 YYDKDF (reference sequence). The CDR3 loop spans 16 amino acids. With 1 base removed from V and 4 bases from J, the gap between germline ends came to 13 bases. CDR3 coding DNA: TGTGCCACCAGCAGAGCGTTGGATCGGCATAATGAAAAACTGTTTTTT. It yields the protein CATSRALDRHNEKLFF.

This clonotype was observed at least ten times. Written as DNA, the CDR3 is TGTGCCAGCAGCTTAGATTTGGGCGCCTACGAGCAGTACTTC. This sequence encodes CASSLDLGAYEQYF. The chain has TRBV7-2 and TRBJ2-7, with D unresolved. Trimming removed 1 base at V and 2 bases at J, with 9 bases between. The CDR3 sequence is 14 residues long. Germline CDR1 and CDR2: SGHTA and FQGNSA.

This clonotype has a handful of counts. The chain combines TRBV5-1 with TRBJ2-5, with a tentative D call TRBD2 (5 bases). Germline lookup yields CDR1 SGHRS and CDR2 YFSETQ. V was shortened by 4 bases and J by 2 bases, with 12 bases between the two germline ends. The CDR3 contains 14 residues. The CDR3: CASSMGSSQETQYF. DNA of the CDR3: TGCGCCAGCAGCATGGGGAGTAGTCAAGAGACCCAGTACTTC.

This clonotype was observed many times. This rearrangement joins TRBV12-5 to TRBJ2-7, with TRBD1 identical over 8 bases. CDR1 LGHNT and CDR2 FRNRAP come from the germline V gene. Losses at the gene ends were 5 bases for V and 5 bases for J; bases not matched to a gene: 8. The CDR3 loop spans 14 amino acids. CDR3 nucleotide sequence: TGTGCTAGTGGTCCAGGACAGGGTGCGGACGAGCAGTACTTC. This gives the protein CASGPGQGADEQYF.

The rearrangement joins TRBV6-5 to TRBJ2-1; TRBD1 matches 12 bases. Trimming took 0 bases from V and 8 from J; bases not matched to a gene: 2. Germline values: CDR1 MNHEY, CDR2 SVGAGI. The CDR3 consists of 15 residues. The CDR3 sequence: CASSYSGQGADEQFF. The CDR3 DNA is TGTGCCAGCAGTTACTCGGGACAGGGGGCGGATGAGCAGTTCTTC.

This clonotype was picked up many times. The genes are TRBV5-1 and TRBJ2-3; TRBD2 matches 9 bases. The V gene's germline CDR1 is SGHRS and CDR2 YFSETQ. The CDR3 is 17 residues long. Trimming at V came to 2 bases and at J to 0 bases, leaving 7 bases not matched to a gene. The CDR3 sequence is CASSFLAGERSTDTQYF. DNA for the CDR3: TGCGCCAGCAGCTTCTTAGCGGGGGAGCGTAGCACAGATACGCAGTATTTT.

This clonotype was counted at least ten times. The chain couples TRBV5-1 to TRBJ2-7, with a possible D match to TRBD2 (6 bases). The CDR3 is made up of 15 amino acids. Germline CDR1 SGHRS, CDR2 YFSETQ. V was clipped by 2 bases and J by 0 bases, with 12 bases between them. CDR3 in amino acids: CASSFLAPSSYEQYF. Here the CDR3 DNA reads TGCGCCAGCAGCTTCCTAGCGCCGAGCTCCTACGAGCAGTACTTC.

This clonotype was counted many times. The chain couples TRBV2 to TRBJ2-7; no clear D. Trimming shortened V by 0 bases and J by 4 bases, and 10 bases separated the two germline ends. Germline loops: CDR1 SNHLY, CDR2 FYNNEI. The CDR3 has 14 amino acids. The CDR3 protein is CASSEALGVYEQYF. As DNA, the CDR3 is TGTGCCAGCAGTGAAGCGCTAGGCGTTTACGAGCAGTACTTC.

The CDR3 sequence: CASSSKGGQPQHF. In DNA form, the CDR3 reads TGTGCCAGCAGTTCCAAAGGAGGCCAGCCCCAGCATTTT. V usage is TRBV12-3 or TRBV12-4 and J usage is TRBJ1-5; D is uncertain. V lost 4 bases, J lost 7 bases, and 11 bases lay in between. The CDR3 has 13 residues.

The sample holds a few counts of this clonotype. V gene TRBV6-1 combines with J gene TRBJ2-1, with D unclear. The CDR3 contains 13 residues. With 7 bases removed from V and 7 bases from J, the gap between germline ends came to 14 bases. CDR1 and CDR2 (germline): MNHNS, SASEGT. CDR3 region: CASKTPYINEQFF. DNA of the CDR3: TGTGCCAGCAAAACTCCCTATATAAATGAGCAGTTCTTC.

This clonotype was seen at least ten times. The chain carries TRBV5-1 and TRBJ2-1; TRBD2 agrees at 7 bases. Trimming cost V 1 base and J 1 base; bases outside gene matches: 8. Germline V gives CDR1 SGHRS, CDR2 YFSETQ. There are 17 residues in the CDR3. CDR3 bases: TGCGCCAGCAGCTTGTCACATCGCGGGGGTTCCTACAATGAGCAGTTCTTC. This codes for CASSLSHRGGSYNEQFF.

This clonotype has just a few counts. The chain carries TRBV9 and TRBJ2-7; TRBD2 matches at 8 bases. V lost 3 bases, J lost 6 bases, and 11 bases stayed unmatched. This CDR3 is built from 15 residues. Germline CDR1 and CDR2: SGDLS and YYNGEE. CDR3 nucleotide sequence: TGTGCCAGCAGCGACAGGCATAGCGGGATCGTCGAGCAGTACTTC. Its translation is CASSDRHSGIVEQYF.

This clonotype was found a few times. CDR3 residues: CASAPTGGPYGYTF. CDR3 sequence (DNA): TGCGCCAGCGCTCCTACCGGGGGACCCTATGGCTACACCTTC. J is TRBJ1-2 and V is TRBV5-1, with D possibly TRBD1 on 5 matching bases. The CDR3 has 14 residues. Trimming pared 7 bases from V and 4 bases from J, leaving 17 bases between. CDR1 and CDR2 from the germline V gene are SGHRS and YFSETQ.

This clonotype was counted at least ten times. V gene TRBV7-9 combines with J gene TRBJ2-1; D remains unclear. With 5 bases removed from V and 7 bases from J, the gap between germline ends came to 18 bases. This CDR3 comprises 15 residues. CDR1 SEHNR and CDR2 FQNEAQ come from the germline V gene (reference sequence). The CDR3 reads CASSPDRNSGNEQFF. CDR3 bases: TGTGCCAGCAGCCCGGACCGGAACTCTGGAAATGAGCAGTTCTTC.

This clonotype was found many times. V and J are TRBV7-2 and TRBJ1-2, with 7 bases aligning to TRBD1. Germline CDR1 reads SGHTA; CDR2 reads FQGNSA. The CDR3 has 13 residues. Germline trimming cut 5 bases from V and 2 bases from J; bases unmatched to any gene: 2. The CDR3 sequence is CASSPQGNYGYTF. Written as DNA, the CDR3 is TGTGCCAGCAGCCCACAGGGGAACTATGGCTACACCTTC.

The rearrangement uses TRBV7-9 and TRBJ2-5; TRBD2 matches at 7 bases. Germline V gives CDR1 SEHNR, CDR2 FQNEAQ (reference sequence). The CDR3 is 14 residues long. V lost 5 bases and J lost 4; bases outside the gene matches: 7. The CDR3 region is CASSLILAGETQYF. CDR3 coding DNA: TGTGCCAGCAGCCTCATTTTAGCGGGAGAGACCCAGTACTTC.

This clonotype was seen at least ten times. The CDR3 DNA is TGTGCCAGCAGCTCACTGGGACAGGGAGCCTACGAGCAGTACTTC. Amino acid sequence: CASSSLGQGAYEQYF. V usage is TRBV13 and J usage is TRBJ2-7, with 9 bases fitting TRBD1. J was trimmed by 2 bases and V by 4 bases; bases with no gene match: 6. Germline V gene sequence: CDR1 PRHDT, CDR2 FYEKMQ (reference sequence). The CDR3 is made up of 15 amino acids.

In this sample, this clonotype turned up a few times. Since a much larger clone is just one base distant, this may be a read error. V is TRBV12-3 or TRBV12-4 and J is TRBJ2-7; possibly TRBD1 for D (5 bases). This CDR3 spans 11 amino acids. CDR3 nucleotide sequence: TGTACCAGCAGTTCAGGGTACGAGCAGTACTTC. Protein product: CTSSSGYEQYF.

The rearrangement joins TRBV10-3 to TRBJ2-3, with TRBD2 matching 7 bases. Trimming removed 10 bases from V and 0 bases from J; junction bases left unmatched: 13. The CDR3 sequence is 16 residues long. Per the germline V gene, CDR1 is ENHRY and CDR2 is SYGVKD. CDR3 coding DNA: TGTGCCACCAATGAGCGGGATAACCCTAGCACAGATACGCAGTATTTT. It yields the protein CATNERDNPSTDTQYF.

This clonotype was seen only once. J is TRBJ2-5 and V is TRBV6-1, with 7 nucleotides matching TRBD2. Germline lookup yields CDR1 MNHNS and CDR2 SASEGT. Trimming removed 0 bases from V and 5 bases from J; junction bases left unmatched: 6. CDR3 length equals 15 residues. The CDR3 DNA reads as TGTGCCAGCAGTGAAGCGGGAGGGGTTATGGAGACCCAGTACTTC. Translating it yields CASSEAGGVMETQYF.

Concerning this clonotype: A junction end diverges from the germline sequence, so it may reflect a read error. The chain employs TRBV6-5 and TRBJ1-1; TRBD1 might be the D (6 bases). CDR3 size: 15 residues. The germline CDR1 and CDR2 sequences are MNHEY and SVGAGI. The CDR3 nucleotides are TGTGCCAGCAGTTACTCGATGGGGGCGATCACTGAAGCCTTCTTT. Translating it yields CASSYSMGAITEAFF.

About this clonotype itself: The junction differs from germline at one of its ends, possibly a read error. This chain links TRBV5-1 with TRBJ2-5; no definite D call. Germline CDR1 reads SGHRS; CDR2 reads YFSETQ. The CDR3 totals 15 residues. This CDR3 is CTSSLGPGAGETQYF. For the CDR3, the DNA is TGCACCAGCAGCTTAGGTCCGGGCGCCGGGGAGACCCAGTACTTC.